This TCR beta chain comes out of a study of blood T cell repertoires in COVID-19. Study-level background: Acute and convalescent COVID-19 samples came from the United States, Italy and Spain. The analysed material was cDNA or gDNA that came from T cells, B-cell-depleted T cells, or PBMCs.

Original methodology: Researchers report that nucleated cell counts were estimated from reference gene primer amplification. Clones were sequenced by immunoSEQ multiplex PCR, and TCRdb holds only the in-frame ones, with some missing. V, J and clone size reflect that table, while D and trimming were determined from the DNA. The sample holds about 220,000 clones; approximately 82% are singletons and the top ten take around 2.4%. Only one count was recorded for this clone. Input material: peripheral blood. The TCR sequence derives from a middle-aged man who had recovered from COVID-19.

For the CDR3, the DNA is TGTGCCAGCAGCCGCGGACTGGTAGATACGCAGTATTTT. Its translation: CASSRGLVDTQYF. The J gene is TRBJ2-3, the V gene TRBV13; D might be TRBD2 (5 bases). The CDR3 runs 13 residues. Germline assignment: CDR1 PRHDT and CDR2 FYEKMQ (reference sequence). Trimming took off 5 bases at V and 5 bases at J, with 11 bases between the two ends.